This T cell receptor beta chain originates from a study of monozygotic twins with inflammatory bowel disease. Points from the study as a whole: The data gave no support to a single strong IBD-associated signal or clonotype. IBD patients carried less diverse TCRbeta repertoires (inverse Simpson) than healthy co-twins. Especially with disease activity, IBD patients had fewer clonotypes in common with others than healthy twins did.

As for this clonotype: Its target is unknown.

Each CDR3 protein gets one entry in TCRdb, which reprocessed the 5' RACE reads and gives no DNA. The sample's table shows 300,000 to 450,000 distinct CDR3 sequences. The CDR3 covers 14 residues. The germline gives CDR1 KGHDR, CDR2 SFDVKD. The V and J genes are TRBV24-1 and TRBJ2-5; TCRdb selects TRBD1, and the lack of DNA leaves this call unchecked. The sequence was collected from a human donor with ulcerative colitis or Crohn's disease, or a healthy co-twin of an affected twin (not recorded which). The specimen was blood. CDR3 protein: CATSEGQIQETQYF.